The 30 T cell receptor beta chains in this list originate from one sample, sequenced in a study of T cell repertoires in ileal Crohn's disease. The table came from immunoSEQ multiplex PCR; TCRdb's copy has only in-frame clones and leaves some out. Among approximately 13,000 clones listed, roughly 78% were seen once. Time point noted: neoterminal ileum biopsy at postoperative endoscopy, about 6 months after surgery. The sequencing sample was made of ileal tissue. These receptors originate from an adult with Crohn's disease.

The chain has TRBV19 and TRBJ1-2; the match to TRBD1 covers 9 bases. This CDR3 has 16 amino acids. Germline V gene sequence: CDR1 LNHDA, CDR2 SQIVND (reference sequence). V lost 5 bases to trimming and J lost 7 bases; unmatched junction nucleotides: 14. This CDR3 reads CASSSGRQGVSSGYTF. DNA for the CDR3: TGTGCCAGTAGTTCCGGACGACAGGGGGTTTCTAGTGGCTACACCTTC.

As regards this clone: The DNA is left out, because the CDR3 cannot be placed on it with certainty; the CDR3 is given as TCRdb lists it. The chain uses TRBV20-1 and TRBJ1-2. The CDR3 sequence runs 11 residues, both termini included. Germline V lookup: CDR1 DFQATT, CDR2 SNEGSKA (reference sequence). This CDR3 reads CSASVAGGIHF.

The chain couples TRBV21-1 to TRBJ2-5; the table's D call TRBD2 went unverified against the DNA. TRBV21-1 is classified as a pseudogene. The CDR3 loop spans 12 amino acids. The chain's CDR3 is CARGTSVETQYF. The DNA for the CDR3 is TGTGCCCGGGGGACTAGCGTTGAGACCCAGTACTTC.

The chain employs TRBV2 and TRBJ1-5; 9 positions agree with TRBD1. This CDR3 has 15 amino acids. Germline loops: CDR1 SNHLY, CDR2 FYNNEI. V gave up 7 bases and J gave up 5 bases; unmatched junction bases: 9. The CDR3 DNA reads as TGTGCCAGCACACCGTCGACAGGGGGATATCAGCCCCAGCATTTT. The encoded protein is CASTPSTGGYQPQHF.

The rearrangement uses TRBV5-4 and TRBJ2-3; D remains unclear. V was trimmed by 4 bases and J by 0 bases, leaving 9 bases between them. CDR1 and CDR2 (germline): SGHNT, YYREEE (reference sequence). The CDR3 length is 14 residues. The CDR3 bases are TGTGCCAGCAGCAGGAGTAGGAGCACAGATACGCAGTATTTT. It translates to CASSRSRSTDTQYF.

The genes are TRBV18 and TRBJ1-5; D is perhaps TRBD1 (5 bases). CDR1 and CDR2 from the germline V gene are KGHSH and LQKENI. The V end lost 2 bases, the J end lost 7 bases, and 12 bases lay between the germline ends. The length of the CDR3 is 14 residues. CDR3 nucleotides: TGTGCCAGCTCACCAGGATTAGGGGAACAGCCCCAGCATTTT. Translated: CASSPGLGEQPQHF.

The V call is TRBV9, the J call TRBJ1-1, with D maybe TRBD1 (6 bases). The CDR3 has 15 amino acids. Germline loops: CDR1 SGDLS, CDR2 YYNGEE. Trimming left V 0 bases short and J 1 base short, with 10 bases between. The CDR3 region has the DNA TGTGCCAGCAGCGTAGCTACGACAGGGAACACTGAAGCTTTCTTT. It encodes CASSVATTGNTEAFF.

This clone showed up just once. The chain employs TRBV6-1 and TRBJ2-7; 7 bases are shared with TRBD1. Trimming took 8 bases from V and 1 from J; bases not matched to a gene: 8. CDR1 and CDR2 from the germline V gene are MNHNS and SASEGT. The CDR3 is made up of 14 amino acids. The CDR3 DNA reads TGTGCCAGCGGGACAGAACTAGGTTCCTACGAGCAGTACTTC. Translated, it gives CASGTELGSYEQYF.

This rearrangement joins TRBV5-1 to TRBJ1-3; 9 nucleotides agree with TRBD1. The CDR3 spans 15 residues. Losses at the gene ends were 4 bases for V and 7 bases for J; bases not matched to a gene: 9. Germline V gene data show CDR1 as SGHRS and CDR2 as YFSETQ. The CDR3 nucleotides read TGCGCCAGCAGCAGACAGGGGGGCGAAGTCAACACCATATATTTT. Protein sequence: CASSRQGGEVNTIYF.

This clone occurred a few times. The chain employs TRBV5-1 and TRBJ1-1, with 8 bases that match TRBD1. The germline gives CDR1 SGHRS, CDR2 YFSETQ. Unmatched junction bases numbered 5, after V lost 2 bases and J lost 5 bases. The CDR3 loop spans 14 amino acids. The CDR3: CASSLLTGDTEAFF. The CDR3 nucleotides read TGCGCCAGCAGCTTACTGACAGGGGATACTGAAGCTTTCTTT.

The rearrangement joins TRBV9 to TRBJ2-3, with D possibly TRBD2 on 5 matching bases. CDR1 is SGDLS, CDR2 YYNGEE, per germline. Trimming took 0 bases from V and 2 from J, leaving 16 bases between them. The CDR3 consists of 17 residues. The CDR3 coding sequence is TGTGCCAGCAGCGTAGCTATGAGCGGTGGTACCACAGATACGCAGTATTTT. As protein: CASSVAMSGGTTDTQYF.

This clone rates as medium-sized (0.01 to 0.1%). This sequence joins TRBV5-1 and TRBJ2-1, with a possible D match to TRBD2 (7 bases). The V and J ends lost 7 bases and 0 bases respectively, with 17 bases between them. The CDR3 is 16 amino acids. Germline loops: CDR1 SGHRS, CDR2 YFSETQ. CDR3 sequence: CASGTGGGSSYNEQFF. Written as DNA, the CDR3 is TGCGCCAGCGGTACCGGGGGCGGGAGCTCCTACAATGAGCAGTTCTTC.

This clone was seen more than once but under ten times. The chain is built from TRBV6-5 and TRBJ1-2; the match to TRBD1 covers 7 bases. The CDR3 loop spans 15 amino acids. CDR1 and CDR2 (germline): MNHEY, SVGAGI. Trimming took 5 bases from V and 4 from J; bases not matched to a gene: 10. Written as DNA, the CDR3 is TGTGCCAGCAGTGCTGACAGGGCGGTAGTCTATGGCTACACCTTC. Amino acid sequence: CASSADRAVVYGYTF.

CDR3 region: CASSRSKGAYNEQFF. The CDR3 DNA is TGTGCCAGCAGCAGGTCGAAGGGAGCCTACAATGAGCAGTTCTTC. The rearrangement links TRBV6-5 to TRBJ2-1; D is possibly TRBD2 (5 bases). The CDR3 is 15 residues long. Per the germline V gene, CDR1 is MNHEY and CDR2 is SVGAGI. Trimming cost V 6 bases and J 2 bases, with 14 bases left between them.

The V call is TRBV5-1, the J call TRBJ2-5; 9 nucleotides agree with TRBD2. CDR1 is SGHRS and CDR2 is YFSETQ in the germline V gene. The CDR3 is 14 amino acids. The V and J ends lost 5 bases and 4 bases, in that order; junction bases with no gene match: 6. The CDR3: CASSRGGARETQYF. CDR3 in DNA: TGCGCCAGCAGTCGCGGGGGGGCCAGAGAGACCCAGTACTTC.

This clone was seen only once. The chain links TRBV11-2 to TRBJ1-4, with a tentative D call TRBD1 (5 bases). Between the trimmed V and J ends, which lost 1 base and 5 bases, there was a span of 11 bases. CDR3 length equals 15 residues. Germline V lookup: CDR1 SGHAT, CDR2 FQNNGV. The CDR3 protein is CASSLGQGLNEKLFF. CDR3 nucleotides: TGTGCCAGCAGCTTAGGGCAGGGCCTAAATGAAAAACTGTTTTTT.

V gene TRBV6-4 combines with J gene TRBJ2-3, with a weak D call TRBD2 (6 bases). V shed 2 bases and J shed 5 bases, with 17 bases lying between them. Germline values: CDR1 MRHNA, CDR2 SNTAGT. This CDR3 has 16 amino acids. The CDR3, as DNA: TGTGCCAGCAGTGACGGGGCGGGAAGCCGCGGAGATACGCAGTATTTT. Its translation: CASSDGAGSRGDTQYF.

The chain is built from TRBV9 and TRBJ2-2, with D perhaps TRBD1 (6 bases). This CDR3 contains 15 residues. V was trimmed by 2 bases and J by 0 bases, leaving 8 bases between them. Looked up from germline, CDR1 is SGDLS and CDR2 is YYNGEE. The CDR3 loop reads CASSVKGANTGELFF. CDR3 in DNA: TGTGCCAGCAGCGTTAAGGGGGCGAACACCGGGGAGCTGTTTTTT.

CDR3 in DNA: TGTGCCAGCAGTTACGGCGACAGGGGAAGGAATCAGCCCCAGCATTTT. It yields the protein CASSYGDRGRNQPQHF. The chain joins TRBV6-6 to TRBJ1-5, with TRBD1 matching over 8 bases. CDR3 length: 16 residues. Per the germline V gene, CDR1 is MNHNY and CDR2 is SVGAGI (reference sequence). V trimming: 2 bases; J trimming: 4 bases; junction bases outside the gene matches: 7.

This clone was counted once. The rearrangement links TRBV7-6 to TRBJ2-2; TRBD1 matches at 7 bases. Germline V lookup: CDR1 SGHVS, CDR2 FNYEAQ. This CDR3 has 14 amino acids. J was trimmed by 6 bases and V by 5 bases; bases with no gene match: 6. The CDR3, as DNA: TGTGCCAGCAGCCCGATACAGGGGTCCGGGGAGCTGTTTTTT. Its translation: CASSPIQGSGELFF.

V gene TRBV18 combines with J gene TRBJ1-2, with D possibly being TRBD1 (5 bases). CDR3 length equals 14 residues. Germline assignment: CDR1 KGHSH and CDR2 LQKENI. V lost 3 bases to trimming and J lost 4 bases, with 12 bases between them. The CDR3 nucleotides read TGTGCCAGCTCACCCGTGGCAGGGCCCTATGGCTACACCTTC. Amino acid sequence: CASSPVAGPYGYTF. The full variable domain, completed using reference TRBV18 and TRBJ1-2, is NAGVMQNPRHLVRRRGQEARLRCSPMKGHSHVYWYRQLPEEGLKFMVYLQKENIIDESGMPKERFSAEFPKEGPSILRIQQVVRGDSAAYFCASSPVAGPYGYTFGSGTRLTVV.

This clone was detected only a few times. The V gene is TRBV5-1, the J gene TRBJ2-1; TRBD1 is a possible D gene (6 bases). V lost 0 bases and J 6 bases, leaving 13 bases between the germline ends. CDR3 length: 15 residues. The germline V gene has CDR1 SGHRS and CDR2 YFSETQ. CDR3 amino acids: CASSLASGAVNEQFF. DNA of the CDR3: TGCGCCAGCAGCTTGGCCTCAGGGGCCGTCAATGAGCAGTTCTTC. Together with reference TRBV5-1 and TRBJ2-1, the CDR3 gives the full variable domain: KAGVTQTPRYLIKTRGQQVTLSCSPISGHRSVSWYQQTPGQGLQFLFEYFSETQRNKGNFPGRFSGRQFSNSRSEMNVSTLELGDSALYLCASSLASGAVNEQFFGPGTRLTVL.

A single count supports this clone. The chain couples TRBV5-1 to TRBJ2-7; a weak D match, TRBD2 (5 bases). V was pared by 1 base and J by 0 bases, with 8 bases between. The CDR3 loop spans 14 amino acids. Looked up from germline, CDR1 is SGHRS and CDR2 is YFSETQ. In nucleotides, the CDR3 is TGCGCCAGCAGCTTGACGGGGAGCTCCTACGAGCAGTACTTC. This codes for CASSLTGSSYEQYF. Using reference TRBV5-1 and TRBJ2-7 for the parts outside the CDR3, the full variable domain is KAGVTQTPRYLIKTRGQQVTLSCSPISGHRSVSWYQQTPGQGLQFLFEYFSETQRNKGNFPGRFSGRQFSNSRSEMNVSTLELGDSALYLCASSLTGSSYEQYFGPGTRLTVT.

The rearrangement joins TRBV9 to TRBJ2-7, with TRBD2 as a possible D gene (5 bases). With 3 bases removed from V and 4 bases from J, the gap between germline ends came to 17 bases. Germline-derived CDR1 and CDR2 are SGDLS and YYNGEE. This CDR3 comprises 15 residues. This CDR3 is CASSALEGMMYEQYF. The CDR3 bases are TGTGCCAGCAGCGCCCTCGAGGGTATGATGTACGAGCAGTACTTC.

This chain links TRBV11-2 with TRBJ2-1; 11 bases match TRBD2. Germline values: CDR1 SGHAT, CDR2 FQNNGV. The CDR3 extends over 14 amino acids. Trimming at V came to 3 bases and at J to 9 bases, leaving 4 bases not matched to a gene. CDR3 in DNA: TGTGCCAGCAGCTTGCTAGCGGGAGGAAGTGAGCAGTTCTTC. This translates into CASSLLAGGSEQFF.

By sample fraction, this clone is medium-sized (0.01 to 0.1%). The V gene is TRBV19, the J gene TRBJ2-1; D might be TRBD2 (6 bases). Looked up from germline, CDR1 is LNHDA and CDR2 is SQIVND (reference sequence). V lost 4 bases and J lost 6, with 13 bases in between. The CDR3 runs 14 residues. This CDR3 is CASSRGGIANEQFF. For the CDR3, the DNA is TGTGCCAGTAGTAGGGGCGGGATTGCCAATGAGCAGTTCTTC.

The V and J genes are TRBV5-5 and TRBJ2-1; the match to TRBD2 covers 9 bases. The CDR3 extends over 15 amino acids. Losses at the gene ends were 0 bases for V and 4 bases for J; bases not matched to a gene: 2. In germline, CDR1 is SGHKS, CDR2 YYEKEE (reference sequence). CDR3 DNA: TGTGCCAGCAGCTTGGCTAGCGGGGTTTACAATGAGCAGTTCTTC. Translated, it gives CASSLASGVYNEQFF. The whole variable domain, filled in from reference TRBV5-5 and TRBJ2-1, reads DAGVTQSPTHLIKTRGQQVTLRCSPISGHKSVSWYQQVLGQGPQFIFQYYEKEERGRGNFPDRFSARQFPNYSSELNVNALLLGDSALYLCASSLASGVYNEQFFGPGTRLTVL.

The V gene is TRBV10-2, the J gene TRBJ2-4; D gene unclear. Germline V gene sequence: CDR1 WSHSY, CDR2 SAAADI. The CDR3 has 12 residues. Trimming removed 0 bases at V and 11 bases at J, with 8 bases between. In DNA form, the CDR3 reads TGCGCCAGCAGTGAGTCACGGTTAGTTCAGTACTTC. Translated, it gives CASSESRLVQYF.

This clone came up once. This chain connects TRBV7-9 to TRBJ1-4, with D uncertain. The germline CDR1 and CDR2 sequences are SEHNR and FQNEAQ (reference sequence). The ends were cut back, 11 bases at V and 5 bases at J, with 12 bases in the middle. The CDR3 length is 12 residues. The CDR3 sequence is CAVKGGNEKLFF. DNA for the CDR3: TGTGCCGTAAAGGGCGGGAATGAAAAACTGTTTTTT.

This clone occurred a few times. The V and J genes are TRBV7-2 and TRBJ1-2, with D tentatively TRBD1 (5 bases). The CDR3 is 16 amino acids. The germline V gene encodes CDR1 SGHTA and CDR2 FQGNSA. The V and J ends lost 5 bases and 4 bases respectively, with 20 bases between them. This CDR3 reads CASSPDSGGTVYGYTF. The CDR3 coding sequence is TGTGCCAGCAGCCCCGATTCGGGGGGTACGGTCTATGGCTACACCTTC.